This is a list of T cell receptor beta chains from one sample in a study of T cells in tumors after PD-1 blockade. Sequencing used immunoSEQ multiplex PCR; TCRdb keeps in-frame clones, though not all of them. This sample carries roughly 14,000 clones, approximately 80% of them seen once, and the ten largest clones take 22%. The material was PBMCs, obtained after anti-PD-1 treatment. The receptor source for this set is a human donor with basal cell carcinoma. Each CDR3 is given with its conserved first and last residue. The order of the fields is clone size, J gene, V gene, D gene, CDR3 DNA, CDR3 protein. A D gene is named only where the DNA matches it firmly. Clone size is given for some rows only: seen once, a few or many times, or a class if the clone is expanded.

size: few; J: TRBJ2-6; V: TRBV7-3; D: TRBD2; DNA: TGTGCCAGCAGCTATCAACTAGCGCCCTCTGGGGCCAACGTCCTGACTTTC; CDR3: CASSYQLAPSGANVLTF
size: .; J: TRBJ2-3; V: TRBV18; D: .; DNA: TGTGCCAGCTCACCACTGGATTATCAGGGGGGCATAGATACGCAGTATTTT; CDR3: CASSPLDYQGGIDTQYF
size: .; J: TRBJ2-5; V: TRBV7-9; D: .; DNA: TGTGCCAGCAGCTTAGAAAGTAGGGAGACCCAGTACTTC; CDR3: CASSLESRETQYF
size: .; J: TRBJ2-1; V: TRBV2; D: TRBD2; DNA: TGTCCCAGCTGTGACGGGTGGGCGGGGGAGGGGAGCTCCTACAATGAGCAGTTCTTC; CDR3: CPSCDGWAGEGSSYNEQFF
size: .; J: TRBJ2-1; V: TRBV29-1; D: TRBD1; DNA: TGCAGCGTTGACATGACAGGGGGCGGGAATGAGCAGTTCTTC; CDR3: CSVDMTGGGNEQFF
size: few; J: TRBJ1-1; V: TRBV5-1; D: .; DNA: TGCGCCAGCAGCTTGCTAGGTATTGGGTCTGGCCCTGAAGCTTTCTTT; CDR3: CASSLLGIGSGPEAFF
size: few; J: TRBJ2-1; V: TRBV2; D: .; DNA: TGTGCCCGCTGTGAAGGGGGGGCGCGGGTGGGGAGCTCCTACAATGAGCAGTTCTTC; CDR3: CARCEGGARVGSSYNEQFF
size: .; J: TRBJ2-1; V: TRBV7-2; D: TRBD2; DNA: TGTGCCAGCAGCTTGGAGCGGGGGGGCCTTGAGCAGTTCTTC; CDR3: CASSLERGGLEQFF
size: few; J: TRBJ2-1; V: TRBV2; D: TRBD2; DNA: TGTCCCCGCAGTTACGGGGGGGCGGGGGAGGGGAGCTCCTACAATGAGCAGTTCTTC; CDR3: CPRSYGGAGEGSSYNEQFF
size: once; J: TRBJ2-7; V: TRBV5-4; D: TRBD2; DNA: TGTGCCAGCAGCTGGGATACCTTTGGCGGGGGGGCCAGGGAGCAGTACTTC; CDR3: CASSWDTFGGGAREQYF
size: .; J: TRBJ1-4; V: TRBV10-2; D: .; DNA: TGCGCCAGCAGTTGGGGGCGCGGTGAAAAACTGTTTTTT; CDR3: CASSWGRGEKLFF
size: .; J: TRBJ2-7; V: TRBV10-3; D: .; DNA: TGTGCCATCAGTGGTGGGGGGGGCCCCGGAGAGCAGTACTTC; CDR3: CAISGGGGPGEQYF
size: .; J: TRBJ2-2; V: TRBV6-5; D: TRBD2; DNA: TGTGCCAGCAGGGGGACTAGCCTTTACACCGGGGAGCTGTTTTTT; CDR3: CASRGTSLYTGELFF
size: .; J: TRBJ1-4; V: TRBV3-1/TRBV3-2; D: TRBD1; DNA: TGTGCCAGCAGGGTGGGGACAGGTACGACTAATGAAAAACTGTTTTTT; CDR3: CASRVGTGTTNEKLFF
size: .; J: TRBJ1-2; V: TRBV6-6; D: .; DNA: TGTGCCAGCAGTAACAGGGTCATCAAGCATGGCTACACCTTC; CDR3: CASSNRVIKHGYTF
size: .; J: TRBJ1-5; V: TRBV19; D: .; DNA: TGTGCCAGTAGTGTTCAGGGGTTGAATCAGCCCCAGCATTTT; CDR3: CASSVQGLNQPQHF
size: .; J: TRBJ1-4; V: TRBV4-1; D: .; DNA: TGCGCCAGCAGCCAGGACTCCGGGACGGGGAATGAAAAACTGTTTTTT; CDR3: CASSQDSGTGNEKLFF
size: .; J: TRBJ1-3; V: TRBV6-2/TRBV6-3; D: .; DNA: TGTGCCAGCAGTTGGACTCTGCAAGGAAACACCATATATTTT; CDR3: CASSWTLQGNTIYF
size: .; J: TRBJ2-3; V: TRBV3-1/TRBV3-2; D: TRBD1; DNA: TGTGCCAGCAGCCAAAGCCCGGGACAGAGCACAGATACGCAGTATTTT; CDR3: CASSQSPGQSTDTQYF
size: .; J: TRBJ2-5; V: TRBV12-5; D: TRBD2; DNA: TGTGCTAGTGCATGGGGAGCGGGAGAACAGACCCAGTACTTC; CDR3: CASAWGAGEQTQYF
size: .; J: TRBJ1-1; V: TRBV3-1/TRBV3-2; D: .; DNA: TGTGCCAGCAGCGGAGGACTTAGGACTGAAGCTTTCTTT; CDR3: CASSGGLRTEAFF
size: .; J: TRBJ2-3; V: TRBV4-1; D: TRBD2; DNA: TGCGCCAGCAGCCAAGGCGGGACTAGATTTTCAGATACGCAGTATTTT; CDR3: CASSQGGTRFSDTQYF
size: .; J: TRBJ2-1; V: TRBV11-3; D: .; DNA: TGTGCCAGCAGCACACTCCCCGGCAATGAGCAGTTCTTC; CDR3: CASSTLPGNEQFF
size: .; J: TRBJ1-1; V: TRBV28; D: TRBD1; DNA: TGTGCCAGCAGTTTACGACAGGGGGCAATGAACACTGAAGCTTTCTTT; CDR3: CASSLRQGAMNTEAFF
size: .; J: TRBJ2-1; V: TRBV2; D: .; DNA: TGTGCCACCACAGTAAGAGCGATCAGCTCCTACAATGAGCAGTTCTTC; CDR3: CATTVRAISSYNEQFF
size: .; J: TRBJ2-1; V: TRBV11-3; D: TRBD1; DNA: TGTGCCAGCAGTTCCGGGACAGGAGTTTACAATGAGCAGTTCTTC; CDR3: CASSSGTGVYNEQFF
size: .; J: TRBJ1-5; V: TRBV20-1; D: .; DNA: TGCAGTGCTAGTTCCTCGACAGTCAATCAGCCCCAGCATTTT; CDR3: CSASSSTVNQPQHF
size: .; J: TRBJ2-1; V: TRBV7-2; D: TRBD1; DNA: TGTGCCAGCAGCTTGGGACAGTTCAATGAGCAGTTCTTC; CDR3: CASSLGQFNEQFF
size: .; J: TRBJ2-7; V: TRBV19; D: .; DNA: TGTGCCACCAAAAACGGGGCGGAAAGCTCCTACGAGCAGTACTTC; CDR3: CATKNGAESSYEQYF
size: .; J: TRBJ2-1; V: TRBV9; D: TRBD2; DNA: TGTGCCAGCAGCGTAGGATCGGGACTAGTCAATGAGCAGTTCTTC; CDR3: CASSVGSGLVNEQFF
size: .; J: TRBJ1-4; V: TRBV28; D: TRBD1; DNA: TGTGCCAGCAGGGGGACAGGGGCGGGTGAAAAACTGTTTTTT; CDR3: CASRGTGAGEKLFF
size: .; J: TRBJ1-5; V: TRBV2; D: .; DNA: TGTGCCAGCAGTGTTCCGGCGGGCCAGCCCCAGCATTTT; CDR3: CASSVPAGQPQHF
size: .; J: TRBJ1-1; V: TRBV27; D: TRBD1; DNA: TGTGCCAGCAGTTCCCTCGGACAGGGGGAGACTGAAGCTTTCTTT; CDR3: CASSSLGQGETEAFF
size: .; J: TRBJ1-2; V: TRBV4-1; D: TRBD1; DNA: TGCGCCAGCAGCCAACTACAGGGGGGAGCTAACTATGGCTACACCTTC; CDR3: CASSQLQGGANYGYTF
size: .; J: TRBJ2-1; V: TRBV15; D: TRBD1; DNA: TGTGCCACCAGCAGGACGGGGGACAGGGATGATGAGCAGTTCTTC; CDR3: CATSRTGDRDDEQFF
size: .; J: TRBJ2-2; V: TRBV12-3/TRBV12-4; D: .; DNA: TGTGCCAGCTTCGTCGGGACGGCCGGGGAGCTGTTTTTT; CDR3: CASFVGTAGELFF
size: .; J: TRBJ1-5; V: TRBV6-4; D: TRBD1; DNA: TGTGCCAGCAGCGGGACAGGGGGCGGACAGCCCCAGCATTTT; CDR3: CASSGTGGGQPQHF